Presented here are 25 T cell receptor beta chains from one specimen sequenced in a study of blood T cell repertoires in COVID-19. The assay was immunoSEQ multiplex PCR, and TCRdb's table has in-frame clones only and misses some. Here the sample spans approximately 300,000 clones, around 90% being singletons. Sequencing was carried out using PBMCs or T cells enriched from blood (not recorded which). The receptors here all came from a man aged 60 to 75 who had recovered from COVID-19.

This sequence joins TRBV9 and TRBJ1-3, with 8 bases identical to TRBD1. Germline V CDR1 and CDR2: SGDLS, YYNGEE. V was pared by 1 base and J by 2 bases, with 5 bases of the junction left unmatched. CDR3 length: 16 amino acids. CDR3 nucleotide sequence: TGTGCCAGCAGCGTAACGACAGGGGTTCCTGGAAACACCATATATTTT. This sequence encodes CASSVTTGVPGNTIYF.

The chain combines TRBV5-1 with TRBJ1-1, with 7 positions matching TRBD1. V was pared by 4 bases and J by 2 bases, with 5 bases of the junction left unmatched. The CDR3 has 14 amino acids. CDR1 SGHRS and CDR2 YFSETQ come from the germline V gene. The CDR3 DNA reads as TGCGCCAGCAGCGTCCGGGACAGCAACACTGAAGCTTTCTTT. Its translation is CASSVRDSNTEAFF.

The chain employs TRBV5-6 and TRBJ2-5; 10 nucleotides align to TRBD1. V trimming: 4 bases; J trimming: 4 bases; junction bases outside the gene matches: 7. CDR3 length: 15 residues. The germline V gene encodes CDR1 SGHDT and CDR2 YYEEEE. The DNA for the CDR3 is TGTGCCAGCAGCCCTACGTGGACAGGGGGAGAGACCCAGTACTTC. This gives the protein CASSPTWTGGETQYF.

V is TRBV19 and J is TRBJ2-5; 7 bases align to TRBD1. With V trimmed by 3 bases and J by 2 bases, 3 bases remained unmatched. The CDR3 consists of 14 residues. Germline CDR1 and CDR2: LNHDA and SQIVND (reference sequence). The CDR3 is CASSIRRGQETQYF. The CDR3 DNA is TGTGCCAGTAGTATCCGCAGGGGGCAAGAGACCCAGTACTTC.

This clone was detected only once. The chain employs TRBV11-1 and TRBJ2-4; 9 bases agree with TRBD1. The germline gives CDR1 SGHAT, CDR2 FQDESV (reference sequence). The ends lost 8 bases at V and 5 bases at J; junction bases unmatched: 7. There are 14 residues in the CDR3. As DNA, the CDR3 is TGTGCCAGCGAAAATACAGGGGGCGAAAACATTCAGTACTTC. This encodes CASENTGGENIQYF.

This chain uses TRBV9 with TRBJ2-5, with 9 bases lining up with TRBD1. With V trimmed by 0 bases and J by 4 bases, 7 bases remained unmatched. The CDR3 is made up of 16 amino acids. Germline V gene data show CDR1 as SGDLS and CDR2 as YYNGEE. CDR3 bases: TGTGCCAGCAGCGTAGATGGACAGGGGCAGGGAGAGACCCAGTACTTC. It codes for CASSVDGQGQGETQYF.

The rearrangement uses TRBV19 and TRBJ1-3; 8 bases agree with TRBD1. The germline V gene encodes CDR1 LNHDA and CDR2 SQIVND (reference sequence). This CDR3 spans 14 amino acids. Losses at the gene ends were 10 bases for V and 4 bases for J; bases not matched to a gene: 9. The CDR3: CATQGQGAGNTIYF. CDR3 in DNA: TGTGCCACCCAAGGACAGGGCGCGGGAAACACCATATATTTT. Full variable domain (outside the CDR3, taken from reference TRBV19 and TRBJ1-3): DGGITQSPKYLFRKEGQNVTLSCEQNLNHDAMYWYRQDPGQGLRLIYYSQIVNDFQKGDIAEGYSVSREKKESFPLTVTSAQKNPTAFYLCATQGQGAGNTIYFGEGSWLTVV.

This chain connects TRBV18 to TRBJ2-1, with 7 nucleotides matching TRBD1. CDR3 length equals 15 residues. Losses at the gene ends were 3 bases for V and 4 bases for J; bases not matched to a gene: 6. Germline CDR1 and CDR2: KGHSH and LQKENI. The CDR3 region has the DNA TGTGCCAGCTCACCCCCGGGACAGATATACAATGAGCAGTTCTTC. The encoded protein is CASSPPGQIYNEQFF.

The chain links TRBV7-2 to TRBJ2-1, with 7 positions matching TRBD2. Germline trimming cut 4 bases from V and 9 bases from J; bases unmatched to any gene: 12. This CDR3 is built from 15 residues. In germline, CDR1 is SGHTA, CDR2 FQGNSA. CDR3: CASSSRTSRGSEQFF. CDR3 nucleotide sequence: TGTGCCAGCAGCTCAAGGACTAGTCGTGGGAGTGAGCAGTTCTTC.

This clone was seen more than once but under ten times. The rearrangement uses TRBV4-1 and TRBJ2-7, with 7 bases aligning to TRBD2. Unmatched junction bases numbered 8, after V lost 3 bases and J lost 0 bases. The CDR3 totals 16 residues. CDR1 is MGHRA, CDR2 YSYEKL, per germline. CDR3: CASSHSSLAGSYEQYF. CDR3 DNA sequence: TGCGCCAGCAGCCACTCATCATTAGCGGGCTCCTACGAGCAGTACTTC.

CDR3 sequence: CATSDLAGGPETQYF. For the CDR3, the DNA is TGTGCCACCAGTGACCTAGCGGGAGGGCCGGAGACCCAGTACTTC. The chain couples TRBV24-1 to TRBJ2-5; the match to TRBD2 covers 12 bases. The length of the CDR3 is 15 residues. Looked up from germline, CDR1 is KGHDR and CDR2 is SFDVKD. The V gene end was trimmed by 4 bases and the J gene end by 5 bases; junction bases not matched to a gene: 4.

The V call is TRBV10-1, the J call TRBJ2-7, with D hard to call. Trimming shortened V by 4 bases and J by 7 bases, and 8 bases separated the two germline ends. Germline V CDR1 and CDR2: WNHNN, SYGVQD (reference sequence). This CDR3 spans 11 amino acids. CDR3 nucleotides: TGCGCCAGCAGTGGAGGCCGAGAGCAGTACTTC. Translating gives CASSGGREQYF.

This chain uses TRBV7-3 with TRBJ2-3, with D perhaps TRBD1 (8 bases). The CDR3 runs 16 residues. The germline V and J ends were trimmed by 0 bases and 3 bases, with 13 bases remaining between them. Germline CDR1 reads SGHTA; CDR2 reads FQGTGA. In DNA form, the CDR3 reads TGTGCCAGCAGCTTAACCGGACAGGGACTAACAGATACGCAGTATTTT. Its protein is CASSLTGQGLTDTQYF.

The genes are TRBV9 and TRBJ1-1, with D perhaps TRBD1 (6 bases). This CDR3 spans 15 amino acids. The germline V gene encodes CDR1 SGDLS and CDR2 YYNGEE. V was cut by 4 bases and J by 1 base, with 14 bases left in between. This chain's CDR3 is CASSPGQFRNTEAFF. CDR3 DNA: TGTGCCAGCAGCCCCGGACAGTTCAGGAACACTGAAGCTTTCTTT. Full variable domain (outside the CDR3, taken from reference TRBV9 and TRBJ1-1): DSGVTQTPKHLITATGQRVTLRCSPRSGDLSVYWYQQSLDQGLQFLIQYYNGEERAKGNILERFSAQQFPDLHSELNLSSLELGDSALYFCASSPGQFRNTEAFFGQGTRLTVV.

The chain is built from TRBV18 and TRBJ2-7; tentatively, D is TRBD2 (5 bases). The CDR3 is 12 amino acids. Germline V CDR1 and CDR2: KGHSH, LQKENI. Trimming stripped 3 bases from V and 2 bases from J, with 5 bases between. The CDR3 reads CASSPGAYEQYF. CDR3 nucleotides: TGTGCCAGCTCACCCGGGGCCTACGAGCAGTACTTC.

The DNA of the CDR3 is TGTGCCAGCAGCGTGACAGGGGTGGGCACCGGGGAGCTGTTTTTT. Encoded protein: CASSVTGVGTGELFF. The chain joins TRBV9 to TRBJ2-2, with 8 bases that match TRBD1. The V gene's germline CDR1 is SGDLS and CDR2 YYNGEE. The CDR3 is 15 residues long. Unmatched junction bases numbered 4, after V lost 2 bases and J lost 4 bases.

The chain is built from TRBV9 and TRBJ2-7; TRBD2 aligns across 8 bases. J gave up 4 bases and V 0 bases, and 6 bases lay outside the gene matches. CDR1 and CDR2 from the germline V gene are SGDLS and YYNGEE. The CDR3 has 15 amino acids. The DNA of the CDR3 is TGTGCCAGCAGCGTAGCGGCGGGAGGCCTATACGAGCAGTACTTC. The encoded protein is CASSVAAGGLYEQYF. The whole variable domain, remainder taken from reference TRBV9 and TRBJ2-7, is DSGVTQTPKHLITATGQRVTLRCSPRSGDLSVYWYQQSLDQGLQFLIQYYNGEERAKGNILERFSAQQFPDLHSELNLSSLELGDSALYFCASSVAAGGLYEQYFGPGTRLTVT.

This clone has just one count. The chain carries TRBV4-1 and TRBJ2-4; no firm D call. Deletions cut 0 bases from V and 0 bases from J, with 9 bases between. The germline V gene has CDR1 MGHRA and CDR2 YSYEKL. CDR3 length: 16 residues. The CDR3 reads CASSQDFGLAKNIQYF. The CDR3 nucleotides are TGCGCCAGCAGCCAAGATTTTGGCTTAGCCAAAAACATTCAGTACTTC.

This clone occurred a few times. The V and J genes are TRBV7-9 and TRBJ2-1, with 8 bases identical to TRBD1. This CDR3 has 15 residues. Looked up from germline, CDR1 is SEHNR and CDR2 is FQNEAQ (reference sequence). V gave up 5 bases and J gave up 2 bases; unmatched junction bases: 5. The CDR3 nucleotides read TGTGCCAGCAGCCCGGACAGGGCTACCTACAATGAGCAGTTCTTC. It codes for CASSPDRATYNEQFF.

This chain joins TRBV28 and TRBJ2-1; D may be TRBD2 (5 bases). CDR3 length: 14 amino acids. Germline values: CDR1 MDHEN, CDR2 SYDVKM. Trimming stripped 8 bases from V and 0 bases from J, with 11 bases between. The CDR3 DNA sequence: TGTGCCAGCGAAAGGGAGAGCTCCTACAATGAGCAGTTCTTC. This encodes CASERESSYNEQFF. The full variable domain, rest sourced from reference TRBV28 and TRBJ2-1, is DVKVTQSSRYLVKRTGEKVFLECVQDMDHENMFWYRQDPGLGLRLIYFSYDVKMKEKGDIPEGYSVSREKKERFSLILESASTNQTSMYLCASERESSYNEQFFGPGTRLTVL.

The chain couples TRBV29-1 to TRBJ2-5; 8 bases map to TRBD1. There are 14 residues in the CDR3. The germline gives CDR1 SQVTM, CDR2 ANQGSEA. The junction had 5 bases not matched to a gene; V was cut back by 1 base and J by 4 bases. The CDR3 coding sequence is TGCAGCGTTGAAGTGCAGGGGGCTAGAGAGACCCAGTACTTC. It encodes CSVEVQGARETQYF.

The chain links TRBV7-2 to TRBJ2-2; 9 nucleotides match TRBD2. Germline V CDR1 and CDR2: SGHTA, FQGNSA. The CDR3 spans 16 residues. After removal of 6 bases from V and 1 base from J, the junction contained 6 bases not matched to a gene. The CDR3 nucleotides read TGTGCCAGCAGTCTCGAGACTAGCGGGAACACCGGGGAGCTGTTTTTT. Translating gives CASSLETSGNTGELFF.

The V gene is TRBV11-3, the J gene TRBJ2-7, with 8 bases aligning to TRBD1. The CDR3 has 16 residues. CDR1 SGHNT and CDR2 YENEEA come from the germline V gene. The J segment lost 4 bases and the V segment lost 5 bases, leaving 13 bases of the junction unmatched. The CDR3 bases are TGTGCCAGCAGCCTACGTCCGGGACAGGTAAGTTACGAGCAGTACTTC. As protein: CASSLRPGQVSYEQYF.

V and J are TRBV28 and TRBJ1-1, with D possibly matching TRBD1 (6 bases). The CDR3 runs to 14 residues. The germline V gene encodes CDR1 MDHEN and CDR2 SYDVKM. Between the trimmed V and J ends, which lost 3 bases and 3 bases, there was a span of 11 bases. The CDR3 reads CASSLGGLDTEAFF. Written as DNA, the CDR3 is TGTGCCAGCAGTTTGGGGGGGCTGGACACTGAAGCTTTCTTT.

V and J are TRBV29-1 and TRBJ2-7; 12 bases align to TRBD2. The CDR3 is 15 residues long. The germline V gene has CDR1 SQVTM and CDR2 ANQGSEA. The V gene end was trimmed by 7 bases and the J gene end by 2 bases; junction bases not matched to a gene: 9. CDR3 in amino acids: CSAAGGLAGPYEQYF. The CDR3, as DNA: TGCAGCGCAGCAGGGGGACTAGCGGGCCCCTACGAGCAGTACTTC.